The clone carrying this T cell receptor (beta chain) was detected a few times. Its antigen is not known. Sequence at one end of the junction differs from germline and may be a read error. A second PCR, run for roughly 7 to 12 cycles, used a sample-barcoded 5' primer plus a J-beta primer mix. TCRdb itself ran the 5' RACE reads through MiXCR, one entry per CDR3 protein. This sample has roughly 500,000 distinct CDR3 sequences; approximately 25% occur once, and the top ten carry approximately 18%. The data originate from a study of blood T cells in healthy people across ages. At the level of the study: Template switching recovered approximately one barcoded beta molecule for every two T cells.

The study, taken as a whole, reports: Both naive CD4+ cell counts and diversity were greater in long-lived donors than in aged donors. In the absence of known donor CMV status, changes in expanded clonotypes were possibly confounded.

This CDR3 has 13 residues. From germline, CDR1 is GTSNPN and CDR2 SVGIG (reference sequence). This chain joins TRBV30 and TRBJ2-3; weak D call: TRBD2 (5 bases). Input material: blood. This clonotype was sampled from a woman aged 70 to 79 in good health. The CDR3 spells CAWSHPPVLRGVF. For the CDR3, the DNA is TGTGCCTGGAGCCACCCCCCTGTATTACGGGGAGTTTTT. Filled out from reference TRBV30 and TRBJ2-3, the complete variable domain reads SQTIHQWPATLVQPVGSPLSLECTVEGTSNPNLYWYRQAAGRGLQLLFYSVGIGQISSEVPQNLSASRPQDRQFILSSKKLLLSDSGFYLCAWSHPPVLRGVFGPGTRLTVL.